Below, 18 T cell receptor beta chains from the same sample are listed, as sequenced in a study of glioma-infiltrating T cells after dendritic cell vaccination. This table comes from immunoSEQ multiplex PCR, and its TCRdb copy is limited to in-frame clones, with some not included. The sample holds roughly 60,000 clones, roughly 86% seen once. Noted time point: after dendritic cell vaccination, including at tumor progression/relapse. The sample in question was blood, obtained after dendritic cell vaccination. These receptors came from a human donor with glioblastoma.

The chain joins TRBV5-1 to TRBJ1-2; no firm D call. Per germline, CDR1 SGHRS and CDR2 YFSETQ. CDR3 size: 12 residues. Trimming pared 4 bases from V and 8 bases from J, leaving 12 bases between. The DNA of the CDR3 is TGCGCCAGCAGCGACTTCAATGGGGGCTACACCTTC. Its protein product is CASSDFNGGYTF.

The V and J genes are TRBV27 and TRBJ1-1; D call uncertain. This CDR3 is built from 15 residues. Trimming stripped 2 bases from V and 5 bases from J, with 15 bases between. Germline V CDR1 and CDR2: MNHEY, SMNVEV (reference sequence). Written as DNA, the CDR3 is TGTGCCAGCAGTTTAGGGGTAGGTGGGAGGACTGAAGCTTTCTTT. Translation gives CASSLGVGGRTEAFF.

The V gene is TRBV18, the J gene TRBJ2-7; 7 bases are a match to TRBD1. CDR3 length: 14 residues. Germline V CDR1 and CDR2: KGHSH, LQKENI. V shed 4 bases, J shed 6 bases, and the junction held 9 bases outside the gene matches. This CDR3 reads CASSRGQDLGEQYF. The CDR3 DNA follows: TGTGCCAGCTCACGTGGACAGGATCTCGGCGAGCAGTACTTC.

The rearrangement joins TRBV5-1 to TRBJ1-4; perhaps TRBD1 as D (5 bases). The CDR3 extends over 15 amino acids. V lost 0 bases and J 4 bases, leaving 10 bases between the germline ends. Germline assignment: CDR1 SGHRS and CDR2 YFSETQ. CDR3 sequence reads: CASSLAAGLNEKLFF. The CDR3 nucleotides read TGCGCCAGCAGCTTGGCGGCAGGGCTTAATGAAAAACTGTTTTTT.

This sequence joins TRBV7-9 and TRBJ2-7, with a possible D match to TRBD1 (5 bases). CDR3 length equals 15 residues. The V end lost 4 bases, the J end lost 3 bases, and 16 bases lay between the germline ends. Germline CDR1 is SEHNR and CDR2 is FQNEAQ (reference sequence). DNA of the CDR3: TGTGCCAGCAGCTCCGCGAGGACACCTGGCTACGAGCAGTACTTC. Its protein product is CASSSARTPGYEQYF.

This clone was recorded once. The V call is TRBV9, the J call TRBJ2-1; D perhaps matches TRBD2 (5 bases). Germline loops: CDR1 SGDLS, CDR2 YYNGEE. The CDR3 contains 15 residues. V lost 0 bases and J lost 0, with 7 bases in between. CDR3 in amino acids: CASSVVGSSYNEQFF. The CDR3 coding sequence is TGTGCCAGCAGCGTAGTGGGGAGCTCCTACAATGAGCAGTTCTTC.

The chain carries TRBV7-2 and TRBJ2-1, with 8 bases matching TRBD2. The CDR3 loop spans 14 amino acids. V lost 8 bases, J lost 1 base, and 4 bases stayed unmatched. The germline gives CDR1 SGHTA, CDR2 FQGNSA. The CDR3: CASAPGGSYNEQFF. The CDR3, as DNA: TGTGCCAGCGCCCCGGGGGGGTCCTACAATGAGCAGTTCTTC.

The chain carries TRBV11-3 and TRBJ2-5; a possible D gene is TRBD2 (6 bases). The CDR3 is made up of 15 amino acids. Germline assignment: CDR1 SGHNT and CDR2 YENEEA. The V and J ends lost 2 bases and 2 bases respectively, with 12 bases between them. CDR3 in amino acids: CASSLSGELQETQYF. In DNA, the CDR3 is TGTGCCAGCAGCTTATCGGGGGAGTTGCAAGAGACCCAGTACTTC.

The genes are TRBV27 and TRBJ1-2; D may be TRBD1 (5 bases). The germline V and J ends were trimmed by 7 bases and 8 bases, with 11 bases remaining between them. This CDR3 has 11 residues. The germline CDR1 and CDR2 sequences are MNHEY and SMNVEV (reference sequence). Here the CDR3 reads CASTGGGGYTF. CDR3 coding DNA: TGTGCCAGCACCGGCGGGGGAGGCTACACCTTC.

The chain combines TRBV5-4 with TRBJ2-7; 12 nucleotides agree with TRBD2. Losses at the gene ends were 4 bases for V and 6 bases for J; bases not matched to a gene: 11. There are 16 residues in the CDR3. The V gene's germline CDR1 is SGHNT and CDR2 YYREEE (reference sequence). CDR3 residues: CASSHPTSGRSREQYF. CDR3 DNA: TGTGCCAGCAGCCACCCGACTAGCGGGAGAAGTCGCGAGCAGTACTTC.

For the CDR3, the DNA is TGTGCCAGCAGCTTACTGGCTAGCGGGAGACTGCGACACGGGCAGTACTTC. It codes for CASSLLASGRLRHGQYF. This chain uses TRBV5-6 with TRBJ2-7; TRBD2 matches at 10 bases. CDR3 length equals 17 residues. The trim removed 2 bases at V and 9 bases at J, leaving 17 bases unmatched. Germline V lookup: CDR1 SGHDT, CDR2 YYEEEE.

This chain joins TRBV4-3 and TRBJ1-1, with 9 nucleotides matching TRBD1. The CDR3 length is 16 residues. The V and J ends lost 3 bases and 4 bases, in that order; junction bases with no gene match: 9. Germline V gene lookup returns CDR1 LGHNA and CDR2 YSLEER. CDR3 region: CASSQLTGQGSTEAFF. The CDR3 DNA reads as TGCGCCAGCAGCCAGCTTACGGGACAGGGATCCACTGAAGCTTTCTTT.

Note on this clone: In the same sample, other DNA sequences code for this CDR3. The gene calls are TRBV5-1 and TRBJ2-7, with 10 bases that match TRBD2. CDR1 is SGHRS, CDR2 YFSETQ, per germline. The CDR3 sequence is 15 residues long. V shed 4 bases and J 0 bases; nucleotides not matched to a gene: 4. The CDR3 is CASSPRTSGSYEQYF. The CDR3 region has the DNA TGCGCCAGCAGCCCGAGGACTAGCGGCTCCTACGAGCAGTACTTC.

This clone was recorded only once. The chain couples TRBV12-5 to TRBJ2-5; D not resolved. The CDR3 contains 17 residues. Germline V gives CDR1 LGHNT, CDR2 FRNRAP. Trimming removed 1 base at V and 5 bases at J, with 20 bases between. CDR3 protein: CASGLDFGLRSLETQYF. The CDR3 DNA sequence: TGTGCTAGTGGTTTGGATTTTGGGCTACGGTCCCTGGAGACCCAGTACTTC.

The chain combines TRBV19 with TRBJ1-4, with D possibly matching TRBD1 (6 bases). In germline, CDR1 is LNHDA, CDR2 SQIVND (reference sequence). Trimming took 6 bases from V and 6 from J, leaving 17 bases between them. This CDR3 has 15 residues. CDR3 loop: CASRTEGVGDEKLFF. The CDR3 nucleotides read TGTGCCAGTAGGACCGAGGGGGTAGGCGATGAAAAACTGTTTTTT.

The gene calls are TRBV5-1 and TRBJ2-1, with 10 bases matching TRBD2. CDR1 is SGHRS, CDR2 YFSETQ, per germline. This CDR3 has 16 residues. The trim removed 0 bases at V and 9 bases at J, leaving 9 bases unmatched. For the CDR3, the DNA is TGCGCCAGCAGCTTGGCCCGACTAGCGGGCGGTTCTGAGCAGTTCTTC. This encodes CASSLARLAGGSEQFF.

This clone was seen more than once but under ten times. The gene calls are TRBV6-1 and TRBJ1-4, with D maybe TRBD1 (6 bases). Trimming pared 6 bases from V and 5 bases from J, leaving 13 bases between. Germline values: CDR1 MNHNS, CDR2 SASEGT. This CDR3 has 14 amino acids. CDR3 sequence (DNA): TGTGCCAGCAGAAGAACAGGGAAGAATGAAAAACTGTTTTTT. Amino acids: CASRRTGKNEKLFF.

The chain employs TRBV7-9 and TRBJ1-1; 10 nucleotides match TRBD1. The CDR3 has 16 amino acids. The germline V gene has CDR1 SEHNR and CDR2 FQNEAQ (reference sequence). Trimming took 5 bases from V and 7 from J; bases not matched to a gene: 13. The DNA of the CDR3 is TGTGCCAGCAGCCAAGGACAGGGGGGGACTTTGGTTGAAGCTTTCTTT. Residues: CASSQGQGGTLVEAFF.